The entry below describes one TCR beta chain. Its antigen remains unidentified. Qualities for individual bases were not recorded, and no much larger clone is one base off. CDR1 and CDR2 (SGHRS, YFSETQ) derive from the germline V gene. The CDR3 spans 14 residues, from the cysteine through the phenylalanine. The entry retains the CDR3 DNA only, 42 bases that are in frame from base 1. V and J are trimmed by 4 bases and 2 bases, and the gene matches miss 5 bases of the junction. This specimen comes from a study of T cell repertoires in cytomegalovirus infection (dated by TCRdb to between 2018 and 2021). Study-level background: Because public TCR beta signatures pointed to carriage of CMV infection together with the matching HLA type, the HLA type of each donor mattered for the analysis. General findings and caveats noted by the study authors: In the ex vivo response, HLA-C-restricted CMV-specific TCR beta clonotypes were dominant, and in two of eight donors the single most frequent clonotype came from this HLA-C-restricted group. In both this cohort and an independent cohort of 350 or so donors, the cumulative frequency of public TCR beta family members distinguished carriers of CMV infection plus the relevant HLA type.

The sequencing machine was an Illumina HiSeq 1500. Using fastp at Q25 and MiXCR, TCRdb reprocessed the public reads and kept productive beta chains. Identical CDR3 proteins give one entry, which carries the most common genes and DNA. Here the sample has approximately 260,000 distinct CDR3 sequences; 15% to 20% occur a single time. The top ten hold around half of the sample. The TCR sequence derives from a human donor in good health (CMV status not recorded). Some clones in this sample may be carry-over from other donors' samples. Source material: CD8+ T cells from PBMCs. The V and J genes are TRBV5-1 and TRBJ2-7; the junction holds 8 bases that match TRBD1. The DNA sequence is as follows: TGCGCCAGCAGCGACGGACAGGGCGCCTACGAGCAGTACTTC. The resulting protein is CASSDGQGAYEQYF.